The T cell receptor (beta chain) described here comes from a study of T cell changes during pregnancy in multiple sclerosis. Method: immunoSEQ multiplex PCR; TCRdb's copy keeps in-frame clones and lacks some. The table records 40,000 to 45,000 clones, about 89% of them present only once. The CDR3 consists of 17 residues. The germline V gene has CDR1 MNHEY and CDR2 SMNVEV (reference sequence). Trimming at V came to 0 bases and at J to 4 bases, leaving 9 bases not matched to a gene. The TCR comes from a female donor with multiple sclerosis, enrolled in a pregnancy study. The rearrangement joins TRBV27 to TRBJ2-5; TRBD1 agrees at 9 bases. The material was CD4+ T cells from peripheral blood mononuclear cells, obtained before pregnancy. DNA of the CDR3: TGTGCCAGCAGTTTATCGAAACAGGGGGCCAAGTCAGAGACCCAGTACTTC. It translates to CASSLSKQGAKSETQYF.